This TCR beta chain is drawn from a study of CD8+ T cells in alopecia areata. There are 12 residues in the CDR3. The V gene's germline CDR1 is LNHDA and CDR2 SQIVND (reference sequence). Trimming took off 4 bases at V and 6 bases at J, with 9 bases between the two ends. Once RNA had been extracted, it was reverse transcribed into cDNA to act as the sequencing template. Assay: immunoSEQ multiplex PCR; the TCRdb copy retains only in-frame clones and omits some. Here the sample spans 130,000 to 150,000 clones, 87% being singletons. This clone has more than one count but fewer than ten. This chain links TRBV19 with TRBJ1-1; D not resolved. The TCR sequence derives from a human donor with alopecia areata. The sequencing here drew on CD8+ T cells sorted from blood, taken at week 0. CDR3 nucleotides: TGTGCCAGTAGTACCTGGGGAGCTGAAGCTTTCTTT. Translation: CASSTWGAEAFF. The full variable domain, its missing parts supplied by reference TRBV19 and TRBJ1-1, is DGGITQSPKYLFRKEGQNVTLSCEQNLNHDAMYWYRQDPGQGLRLIYYSQIVNDFQKGDIAEGYSVSREKKESFPLTVTSAQKNPTAFYLCASSTWGAEAFFGQGTRLTVV.